This T cell receptor beta chain was sequenced in a study of blood T cell repertoires in COVID-19. Sequenced by immunoSEQ multiplex PCR; TCRdb stores in-frame clones only, minus some. The sample has roughly 250,000 clones; roughly nine tenths are singletons. V lost 7 bases, J lost 5 bases, and 10 bases stayed unmatched. The CDR3 length is 14 residues. The germline CDR1 and CDR2 sequences are SGDLS and YYNGEE. Seattle patients were enrolled while actively infected and followed longitudinally. The sample consisted of peripheral blood. The clonotype was recovered from a young woman with COVID-19, enrolled during active disease. V gene TRBV9 combines with J gene TRBJ1-2; 8 nucleotides match TRBD1. CDR3 DNA: TGTGCCAGCGGCCGGCAGGGGGCGCGATATGGCTACACCTTC. This gives the protein CASGRQGARYGYTF.